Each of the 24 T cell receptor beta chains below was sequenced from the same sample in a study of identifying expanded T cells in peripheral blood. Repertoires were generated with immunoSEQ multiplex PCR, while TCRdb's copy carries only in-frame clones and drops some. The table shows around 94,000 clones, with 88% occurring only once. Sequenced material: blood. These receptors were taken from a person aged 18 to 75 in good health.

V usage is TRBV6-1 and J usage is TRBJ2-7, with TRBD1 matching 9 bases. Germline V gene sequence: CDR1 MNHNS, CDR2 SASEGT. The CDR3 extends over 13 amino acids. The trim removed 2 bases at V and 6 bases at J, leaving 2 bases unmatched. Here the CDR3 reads CASSEMTGGEQYF. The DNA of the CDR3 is TGTGCCAGCAGTGAAATGACAGGGGGCGAGCAGTACTTC.

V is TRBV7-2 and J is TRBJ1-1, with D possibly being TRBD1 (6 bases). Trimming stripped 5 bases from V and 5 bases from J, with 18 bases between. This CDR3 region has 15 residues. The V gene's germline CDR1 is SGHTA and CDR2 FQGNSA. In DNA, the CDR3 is TGTGCCAGCAGCCCCAGGGGTTCGGGATATACTGAAGCTTTCTTT. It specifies CASSPRGSGYTEAFF. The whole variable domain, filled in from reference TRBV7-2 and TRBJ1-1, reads GAGVSQSPSNKVTEKGKDVELRCDPISGHTALYWYRQSLGQGLEFLIYFQGNSAPDKSGLPSDRFSAERTGGSVSTLTIQRTQQEDSAVYLCASSPRGSGYTEAFFGQGTRLTVV.

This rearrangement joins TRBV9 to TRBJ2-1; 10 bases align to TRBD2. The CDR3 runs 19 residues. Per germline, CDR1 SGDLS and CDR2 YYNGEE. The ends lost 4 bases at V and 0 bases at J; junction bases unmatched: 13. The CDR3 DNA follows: TGTGCCAGCAGCCCCCAAGGGCTAGCGGGGGCCCCCTCCTACAATGAGCAGTTCTTC. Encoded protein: CASSPQGLAGAPSYNEQFF.

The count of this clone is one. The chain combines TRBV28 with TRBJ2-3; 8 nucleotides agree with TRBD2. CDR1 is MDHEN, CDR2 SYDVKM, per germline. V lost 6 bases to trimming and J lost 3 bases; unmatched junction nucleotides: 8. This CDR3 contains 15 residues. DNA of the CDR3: TGTGCCAGCAGGTTTGGCCTAGCGGGTACAGATACGCAGTATTTT. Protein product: CASRFGLAGTDTQYF.

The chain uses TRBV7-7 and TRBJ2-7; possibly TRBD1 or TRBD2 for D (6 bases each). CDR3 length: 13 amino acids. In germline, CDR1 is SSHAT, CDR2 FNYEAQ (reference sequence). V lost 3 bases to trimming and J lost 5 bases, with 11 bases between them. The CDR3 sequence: CASSFSGEDEQYF. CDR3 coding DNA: TGTGCCAGCAGCTTTTCAGGGGAGGACGAGCAGTACTTC.

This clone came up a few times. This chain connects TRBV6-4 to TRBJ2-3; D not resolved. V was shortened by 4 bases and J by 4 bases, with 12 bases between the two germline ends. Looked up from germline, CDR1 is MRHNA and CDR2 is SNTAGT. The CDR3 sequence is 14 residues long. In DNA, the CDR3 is TGTGCCAGCAGTGTCTCAATAACCTCAGATACGCAGTATTTT. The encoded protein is CASSVSITSDTQYF.

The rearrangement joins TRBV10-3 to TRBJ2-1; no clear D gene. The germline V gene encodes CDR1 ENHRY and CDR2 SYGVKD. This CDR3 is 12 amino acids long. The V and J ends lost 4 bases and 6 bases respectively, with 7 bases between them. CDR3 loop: CAISGGVNEQFF. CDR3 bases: TGTGCCATCAGTGGGGGTGTCAATGAGCAGTTCTTC.

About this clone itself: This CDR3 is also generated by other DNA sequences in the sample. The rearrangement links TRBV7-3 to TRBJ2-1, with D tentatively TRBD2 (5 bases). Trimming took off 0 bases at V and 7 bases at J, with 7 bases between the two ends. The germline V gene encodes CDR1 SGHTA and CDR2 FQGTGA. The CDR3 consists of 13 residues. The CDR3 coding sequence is TGTGCCAGCAGCTTAACAGGACTGAATGAGCAGTTCTTC. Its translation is CASSLTGLNEQFF.

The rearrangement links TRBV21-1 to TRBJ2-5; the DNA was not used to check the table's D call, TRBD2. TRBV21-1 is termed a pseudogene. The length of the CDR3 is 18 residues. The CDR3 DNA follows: TGTGCCAGCAGCCGCGCTTTATTGGAGCGGGACCCCCAAGAGACCCAGTACTTC. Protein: CASSRALLERDPQETQYF.

CDR3 protein: CASGGRASDTQYF. CDR3 nucleotides: TGTGCCAGCGGGGGCCGCGCCTCAGATACGCAGTATTTT. The chain combines TRBV28 with TRBJ2-3; D perhaps matches TRBD1 (6 bases). The V and J ends lost 8 bases and 4 bases respectively, with 13 bases between them. Germline CDR1 and CDR2: MDHEN and SYDVKM. The CDR3 is 13 residues long.

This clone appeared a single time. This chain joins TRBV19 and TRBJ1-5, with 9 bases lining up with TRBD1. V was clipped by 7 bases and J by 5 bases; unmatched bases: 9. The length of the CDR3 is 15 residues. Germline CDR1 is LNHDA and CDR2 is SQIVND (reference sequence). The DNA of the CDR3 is TGTGCCAGTAAGGTGGGACAGGGCGACTATCAGCCCCAGCATTTT. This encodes CASKVGQGDYQPQHF.

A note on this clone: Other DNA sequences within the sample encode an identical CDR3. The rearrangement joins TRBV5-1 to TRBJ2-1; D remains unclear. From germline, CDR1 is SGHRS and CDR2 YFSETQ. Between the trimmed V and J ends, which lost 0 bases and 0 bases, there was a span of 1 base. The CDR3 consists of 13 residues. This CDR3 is CASSLGSYNEQFF. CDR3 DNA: TGCGCCAGCAGCTTGGGCTCCTACAATGAGCAGTTCTTC.

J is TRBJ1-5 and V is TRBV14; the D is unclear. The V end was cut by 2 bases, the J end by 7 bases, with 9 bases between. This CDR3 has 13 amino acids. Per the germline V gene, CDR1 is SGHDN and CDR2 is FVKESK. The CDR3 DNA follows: TGTGCCAGCAGCCAAATGTCCGGACAGCCCCAGCATTTT. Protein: CASSQMSGQPQHF.

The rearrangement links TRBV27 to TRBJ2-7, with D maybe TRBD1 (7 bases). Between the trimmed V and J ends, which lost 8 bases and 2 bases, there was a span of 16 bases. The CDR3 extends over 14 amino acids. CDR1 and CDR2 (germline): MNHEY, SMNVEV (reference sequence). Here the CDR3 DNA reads TGTGCCAGCCCGAGACAGGGCGGGACCTACGAGCAGTACTTC. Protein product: CASPRQGGTYEQYF.

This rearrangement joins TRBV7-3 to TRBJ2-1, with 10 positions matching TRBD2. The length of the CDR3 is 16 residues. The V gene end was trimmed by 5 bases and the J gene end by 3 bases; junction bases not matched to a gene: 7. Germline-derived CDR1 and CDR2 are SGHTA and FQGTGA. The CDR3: CASSPRVAGGYNEQFF. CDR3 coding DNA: TGTGCCAGCAGCCCCCGGGTAGCGGGAGGCTACAATGAGCAGTTCTTC.

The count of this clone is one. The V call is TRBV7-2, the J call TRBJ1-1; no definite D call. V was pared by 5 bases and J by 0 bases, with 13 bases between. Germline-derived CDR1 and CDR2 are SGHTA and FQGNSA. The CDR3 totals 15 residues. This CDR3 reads CASSHGRLLNTEAFF. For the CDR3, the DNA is TGTGCCAGCAGCCATGGTCGGCTTCTGAACACTGAAGCTTTCTTT.

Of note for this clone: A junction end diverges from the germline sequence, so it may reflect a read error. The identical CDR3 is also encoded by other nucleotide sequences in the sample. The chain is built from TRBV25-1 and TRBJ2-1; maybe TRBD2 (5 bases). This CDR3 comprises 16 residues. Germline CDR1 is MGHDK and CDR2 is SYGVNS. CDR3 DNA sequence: TGTGCCAGTAGTGACCTAGCCTCTAGCTCCTACAATGAGCAGTTCTTC. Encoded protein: CASSDLASSSYNEQFF.

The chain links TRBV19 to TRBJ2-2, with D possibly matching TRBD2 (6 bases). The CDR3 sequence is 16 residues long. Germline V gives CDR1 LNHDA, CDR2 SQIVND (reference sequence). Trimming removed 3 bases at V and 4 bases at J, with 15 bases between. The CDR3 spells CASSIGRSLGTGELFF. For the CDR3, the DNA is TGTGCCAGTAGTATTGGGAGGTCCTTGGGCACCGGGGAGCTGTTTTTT.

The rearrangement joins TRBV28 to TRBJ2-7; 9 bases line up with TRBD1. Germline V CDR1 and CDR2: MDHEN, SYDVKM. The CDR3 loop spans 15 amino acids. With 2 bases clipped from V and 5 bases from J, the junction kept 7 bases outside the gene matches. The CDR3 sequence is CASSLRGTGKHEQYF. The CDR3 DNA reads TGTGCCAGCAGTTTAAGAGGGACAGGGAAACACGAGCAGTACTTC.

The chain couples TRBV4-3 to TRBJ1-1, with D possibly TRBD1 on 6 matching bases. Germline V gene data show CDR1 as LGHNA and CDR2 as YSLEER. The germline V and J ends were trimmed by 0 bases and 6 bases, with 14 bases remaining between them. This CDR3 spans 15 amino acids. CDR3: CASSQDYKGGAEAFF. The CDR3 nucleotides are TGCGCCAGCAGCCAAGATTATAAGGGGGGCGCTGAAGCTTTCTTT.

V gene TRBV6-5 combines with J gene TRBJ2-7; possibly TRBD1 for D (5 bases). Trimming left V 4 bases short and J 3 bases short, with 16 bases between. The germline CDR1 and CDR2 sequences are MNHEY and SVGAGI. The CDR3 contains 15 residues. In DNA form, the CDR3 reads TGTGCCAGCAGTTCTCCGATGACGGACATCTACGAGCAGTACTTC. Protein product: CASSSPMTDIYEQYF.

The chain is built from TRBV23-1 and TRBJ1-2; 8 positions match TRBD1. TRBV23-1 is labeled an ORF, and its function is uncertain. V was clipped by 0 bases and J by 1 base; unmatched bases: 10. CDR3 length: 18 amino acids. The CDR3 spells CASSQSRYDGQGNYGYTF. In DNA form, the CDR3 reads TGCGCCAGCAGTCAATCGAGATACGATGGACAGGGTAACTATGGCTACACCTTC.

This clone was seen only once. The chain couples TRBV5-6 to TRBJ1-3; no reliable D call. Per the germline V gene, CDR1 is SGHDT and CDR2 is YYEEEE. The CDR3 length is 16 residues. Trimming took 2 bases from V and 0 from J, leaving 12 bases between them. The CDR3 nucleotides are TGTGCCAGCAGCTTCCGGGTCCGGAGCTCTGGAAACACCATATATTTT. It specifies CASSFRVRSSGNTIYF.

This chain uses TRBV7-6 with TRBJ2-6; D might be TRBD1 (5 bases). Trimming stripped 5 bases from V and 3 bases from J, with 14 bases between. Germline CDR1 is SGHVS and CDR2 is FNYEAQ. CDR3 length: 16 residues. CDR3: CASSPRAPLGANVLTF. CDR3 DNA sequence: TGTGCCAGCAGCCCCAGGGCCCCTCTTGGGGCCAACGTCCTGACTTTC.